This T cell receptor beta chain is from a study of metastatic and nonmetastatic thyroid tumors. Study-level background: Repertoires were compared across blood and tumor or nodule tissue from malignant and benign thyroid patients. The study's findings and limits: Across blood and tumor, TCR beta diversity in malignant thyroid tumors was reportedly significantly higher than in benign nodules.

With 3 bases clipped from V and 6 bases from J, the junction kept 11 bases outside the gene matches. This CDR3 is built from 15 residues. CDR1 is MDHEN, CDR2 SYDVKM, per germline. Per the original data handling: It was from CDR3 differences across clinicopathological groups that a distant-metastasis classifier for papillary thyroid cancer was built. TCRdb re-processed the PCR reads through MiXCR. It is TCRdb's table, rather than the study itself, that gives the V and J calls and clone size. The profile shows 15,000 to 20,000 clones, about 23% of them singletons. Patients had received no treatment of any kind before thyroid surgery. This clone has only a few counts. Its antigen is undetermined.

The receptor comes from a female donor with papillary thyroid cancer or a benign thyroid nodule (not recorded which). Some clones in this sample may be carry-over from other donors' samples. This chain connects TRBV28 to TRBJ2-7; 7 nucleotides line up with TRBD1. Sequencing used adjacent normal tissue. CDR3 nucleotides: TGTGCCAGCAGTTTGGGGGCAGGGGGACCGATCGAGCAGTACTTC. Amino acids: CASSLGAGGPIEQYF.